These T cell receptor beta chains were read from a single sample in a study of blood T cell repertoires in COVID-19. TCRdb's copy holds only in-frame clones and misses some; the assay was immunoSEQ multiplex PCR. The sample has roughly 300,000 clones; 75% to 95% are singletons. The specimen was peripheral blood. Receptors were obtained from a woman in her 30s with COVID-19, enrolled during active disease. Each CDR3 is given with its conserved first and last residue. The order of the fields is V gene, CDR3 length, clone size, D gene, J gene, CDR3 DNA, CDR3 protein. D genes are given only for firm matches. Some rows have no size entry. The others give once, few or many, or a class for an expanded clone.

V: TRBV5-1
length: 13
size: NA
D: NA
J: TRBJ2-1
DNA: TGCGCCAGCAGCTTGGCCTACTCCAATGAGCAGTTCTTC
CDR3: CASSLAYSNEQFF

V: TRBV11-2
length: 14
size: NA
D: TRBD1
J: TRBJ1-2
DNA: TGTGCCAGCAGCGGGACAGGGGGCAACTATGGCTACACCTTC
CDR3: CASSGTGGNYGYTF

V: TRBV4-3
length: 15
size: once
D: NA
J: TRBJ2-7
DNA: TGCGCCAGCAGCCGAGACCGTGGACAGTCCTACGAGCAGTACTTC
CDR3: CASSRDRGQSYEQYF

V: TRBV5-4
length: 14
size: NA
D: NA
J: TRBJ1-6
DNA: TGTGCCAGCAACACCCAGGGGAGAAACTCACCCCTCCACTTT
CDR3: CASNTQGRNSPLHF

V: TRBV28
length: 16
size: NA
D: TRBD1
J: TRBJ2-1
DNA: TGTGCCAGCAGTTTAGAGGGGGCGAACATTTACAATGAGCAGTTCTTC
CDR3: CASSLEGANIYNEQFF

V: TRBV18
length: 14
size: NA
D: NA
J: TRBJ1-1
DNA: TGTGCCAGCTCAATCGGGGGAGATAACACTGAAGCTTTCTTT
CDR3: CASSIGGDNTEAFF

V: TRBV18
length: 14
size: NA
D: TRBD1
J: TRBJ2-7
DNA: TGTGCCAGCTCACCGGGACAGGGGTACCACGAGCAGTACTTC
CDR3: CASSPGQGYHEQYF

V: TRBV10-2
length: 14
size: few
D: NA
J: TRBJ2-5
DNA: TGCGCCAGCAGTGAGTCAAACAGGGAAGAGACCCAGTACTTC
CDR3: CASSESNREETQYF

V: TRBV4-3
length: 13
size: NA
D: TRBD2
J: TRBJ2-7
DNA: TGCGCCAGCAGCCAAGATCAGGGAGGGGAGCAGTACTTC
CDR3: CASSQDQGGEQYF

V: TRBV6-5
length: 14
size: NA
D: TRBD1
J: TRBJ2-7
DNA: TGTGCCAGCAGGACACCGGGACAGGGGTACGAGCAGTACTTC
CDR3: CASRTPGQGYEQYF

V: TRBV18
length: 13
size: NA
D: NA
J: TRBJ1-6
DNA: TGTGCCAGCTCACGCTCCGGGGGATCACCCCTCCACTTT
CDR3: CASSRSGGSPLHF

V: TRBV5-6
length: 15
size: NA
D: NA
J: TRBJ2-3
DNA: TGTGCCAGCAGCATACTTCAGGGGAGAAAGGATACGCAGTATTTT
CDR3: CASSILQGRKDTQYF

V: TRBV18
length: 14
size: NA
D: NA
J: TRBJ2-7
DNA: TGTGCCAGCTCAACGCGGGACAGATTCTACGAGCAGTACTTC
CDR3: CASSTRDRFYEQYF

V: TRBV6-6
length: 14
size: NA
D: NA
J: TRBJ2-1
DNA: TGTGCCAGCAGTTACTCGAAAACTAGGAGCGAGCAGTTCTTC
CDR3: CASSYSKTRSEQFF

V: TRBV14
length: 11
size: NA
D: NA
J: TRBJ2-7
DNA: TGTGCCAGCAGCCAAGATCTAAAGCAGTACTTC
CDR3: CASSQDLKQYF

V: TRBV28
length: 14
size: NA
D: NA
J: TRBJ2-7
DNA: TGTGCCAGCAGCCCCGGGACGGGGGCCTACGAGCAGTACTTC
CDR3: CASSPGTGAYEQYF

V: TRBV7-9
length: 12
size: NA
D: NA
J: TRBJ2-2
DNA: TGTGCCAGCAGCTTACCCTCCGGGGAGCTGTTTTTT
CDR3: CASSLPSGELFF

V: TRBV30
length: 14
size: NA
D: NA
J: TRBJ1-5
DNA: TGTGCCTGGGGAGCGGGGAACAGCAATCAGCCCCAGCATTTT
CDR3: CAWGAGNSNQPQHF

V: TRBV3-1/TRBV3-2
length: 16
size: NA
D: TRBD2
J: TRBJ2-7
DNA: TGTGCCAGCAGCCAAGACGGGCTAGCGGGGATTTACGAGCAGTACTTC
CDR3: CASSQDGLAGIYEQYF

V: TRBV10-2
length: 14
size: NA
D: TRBD1
J: TRBJ1-2
DNA: TGCGCCAGCAGTGCGGGACAGAGAGACTATGGCTACACCTTC
CDR3: CASSAGQRDYGYTF

V: TRBV24-1
length: 15
size: NA
D: TRBD1
J: TRBJ2-7
DNA: TGTGCCACCAGTCCCGCAGGGACAGGGTCCTACGAGCAGTACTTC
CDR3: CATSPAGTGSYEQYF

V: TRBV13
length: 15
size: NA
D: TRBD2
J: TRBJ2-1
DNA: TGTGCCAGCAGCTCCCCAGCGGGAGGCTTCAATGAGCAGTTCTTC
CDR3: CASSSPAGGFNEQFF

V: TRBV4-1
length: 16
size: NA
D: NA
J: TRBJ2-1
DNA: TGCGCCAGCAGCCAAGTCCTTTCGAGCTCCTACAATGAGCAGTTCTTC
CDR3: CASSQVLSSSYNEQFF

V: TRBV19
length: 16
size: NA
D: NA
J: TRBJ1-2
DNA: TGTGCCAGTAGTATAGAACGGGGGATGCTGGTCTATGGCTACACCTTC
CDR3: CASSIERGMLVYGYTF

V: TRBV5-4
length: 16
size: NA
D: TRBD2
J: TRBJ2-3
DNA: TGTGCCAGCAGCTCCATGACTAGCGGAAGCACAGATACGCAGTATTTT
CDR3: CASSSMTSGSTDTQYF

V: TRBV27
length: 15
size: NA
D: TRBD1
J: TRBJ2-1
DNA: TGTGCCAGCAGTTCGGGGACAGAACCCTACAATGAGCAGTTCTTC
CDR3: CASSSGTEPYNEQFF

V: TRBV19
length: 19
size: NA
D: TRBD2
J: TRBJ2-3
DNA: TGTGCCAGTAGTATAAAGCGGGAGGGCCGGGGCGCCCCGACAGATACGCAGTATTTT
CDR3: CASSIKREGRGAPTDTQYF

V: TRBV6-5
length: 15
size: NA
D: NA
J: TRBJ1-3
DNA: TGTGCCAGCAGTTATCGACCTAGAATTGGAAACACCATATATTTT
CDR3: CASSYRPRIGNTIYF

V: TRBV24-1
length: 14
size: NA
D: NA
J: TRBJ1-1
DNA: TGTGCCACCAGTCATAAGGGGCCGCAGACTGAAGCTTTCTTT
CDR3: CATSHKGPQTEAFF

V: TRBV12-2
length: 16
size: NA
D: NA
J: TRBJ1-4
DNA: TGTGCAAGTCGCGACTTACCGACAGAAAAGGGTGAAAAACTGTTTTTT
CDR3: CASRDLPTEKGEKLFF

V: TRBV7-2
length: 14
size: NA
D: NA
J: TRBJ1-2
DNA: TGTGCCAGCAGCTTATCTCGGACTCCGGGTGGCTACACCTTC
CDR3: CASSLSRTPGGYTF

V: TRBV28
length: 16
size: NA
D: TRBD1
J: TRBJ1-5
DNA: TGTGCCAGCATACCCTGGGGACAGGGCGGCAATCAGCCCCAGCATTTT
CDR3: CASIPWGQGGNQPQHF

V: TRBV7-9
length: 15
size: NA
D: TRBD2
J: TRBJ2-3
DNA: TGTGCCAGCAGGGGAACTAGCGGGTCCACAGATACGCAGTATTTT
CDR3: CASRGTSGSTDTQYF

V: TRBV7-8
length: 14
size: NA
D: TRBD1
J: TRBJ2-5
DNA: TGTGCCAGCAGCTCAGGACAGGATTGGGAGACCCAGTACTTC
CDR3: CASSSGQDWETQYF

V: TRBV30
length: 16
size: NA
D: TRBD1
J: TRBJ1-4
DNA: TGTGCCTGGAGTCGGGACAGGGGGCAATATGGTGAAAAACTGTTTTTT
CDR3: CAWSRDRGQYGEKLFF

V: TRBV2
length: 12
size: NA
D: NA
J: TRBJ2-5
DNA: TGTGCCAGCAACAGGGTCAGAGAGACCCAGTACTTC
CDR3: CASNRVRETQYF

V: TRBV6-5
length: 14
size: NA
D: NA
J: TRBJ1-1
DNA: TGTGCCAGCAGTTATGACAGCCTGAACACTGAAGCTTTCTTT
CDR3: CASSYDSLNTEAFF

V: TRBV9
length: 15
size: once
D: NA
J: TRBJ1-2
DNA: TGTGCCAGCAGCGCCTCCCCCTCTGGAGGCGGTGGCTACACCTTC
CDR3: CASSASPSGGGGYTF

V: TRBV7-2
length: 14
size: NA
D: NA
J: TRBJ2-1
DNA: TGTGCCAGCAGCTTACACAGGGTGAGCGATGAGCAGTTCTTC
CDR3: CASSLHRVSDEQFF

V: TRBV5-1
length: 15
size: NA
D: NA
J: TRBJ2-1
DNA: TGCGCCAGCAGCGCAAGCGGGCTCTTCATCGATGAGCAGTTCTTC
CDR3: CASSASGLFIDEQFF

V: TRBV29-1
length: 17
size: NA
D: TRBD2
J: TRBJ2-3
DNA: TGCAGCGTTACCGGGACTAGCGGGGTTCCTAGCACAGATACGCAGTATTTT
CDR3: CSVTGTSGVPSTDTQYF

V: TRBV5-1
length: 14
size: NA
D: NA
J: TRBJ1-3
DNA: TGCGCCAGCAGCGGCGGCGGGGCGGGAAACACCATATATTTT
CDR3: CASSGGGAGNTIYF

V: TRBV27
length: 16
size: NA
D: NA
J: TRBJ2-1
DNA: TGTGCCAGCAGAGTTCCGGGACTCACCTGGCCGGAAGAGCAGTTCTTC
CDR3: CASRVPGLTWPEEQFF

V: TRBV7-8
length: 14
size: NA
D: NA
J: TRBJ1-5
DNA: TGTGCCAGCAGCTTAGGCAGGGACAATCAGCCCCAGCATTTT
CDR3: CASSLGRDNQPQHF

V: TRBV5-5
length: 13
size: NA
D: TRBD2
J: TRBJ2-7
DNA: TGTGCCAGCAGCCGCGCGGGAGCTAGCGAGCAGTACTTC
CDR3: CASSRAGASEQYF

V: TRBV28
length: 10
size: NA
D: NA
J: TRBJ1-4
DNA: TGTGCCAGCAGAGCTGAAAAACTGTTTTTT
CDR3: CASRAEKLFF

V: TRBV2
length: 12
size: NA
D: NA
J: TRBJ1-3
DNA: TGTGCCAGCAGACAGGAGCGAAACACCATATATTTT
CDR3: CASRQERNTIYF

V: TRBV2
length: 14
size: NA
D: NA
J: TRBJ2-1
DNA: TGTGCCAGCAGTGCGAACAGGGATTACAATGAGCAGTTCTTC
CDR3: CASSANRDYNEQFF

V: TRBV10-3
length: 13
size: NA
D: TRBD2
J: TRBJ2-1
DNA: TGTGCCACCGGGACTAGCAGAAACAATGAGCAGTTCTTC
CDR3: CATGTSRNNEQFF

V: TRBV15
length: 12
size: NA
D: NA
J: TRBJ2-7
DNA: TGTGCCACCAGCAGAGATAGCCACGAGCAGTACTTC
CDR3: CATSRDSHEQYF

V: TRBV10-3
length: 15
size: NA
D: NA
J: TRBJ2-7
DNA: TGTGCCATCAGTGAGGGCAGTATTTCATCCTACGAGCAGTACTTC
CDR3: CAISEGSISSYEQYF

V: TRBV27
length: 18
size: NA
D: TRBD2
J: TRBJ2-7
DNA: TGTGCCAGCAGTGACGAGACTAGCGGGAGGGTCCGCTCCTACGAGCAGTACTTC
CDR3: CASSDETSGRVRSYEQYF

V: TRBV5-4
length: 12
size: NA
D: NA
J: TRBJ1-1
DNA: TGTGCCAGCAGCTCGAACTCCTTCGGGGCTTTCTTT
CDR3: CASSSNSFGAFF

V: TRBV18
length: 14
size: NA
D: NA
J: TRBJ2-3
DNA: TGTGCCAGCTCACCCGGACAGAGCTCAGATACGCAGTATTTT
CDR3: CASSPGQSSDTQYF

V: TRBV15
length: 15
size: NA
D: TRBD1
J: TRBJ1-5
DNA: TGTGCCACCAGCAGAGTCCAGGGGGCAAGTCAGCCCCAGCATTTT
CDR3: CATSRVQGASQPQHF

V: TRBV7-9
length: 14
size: NA
D: NA
J: TRBJ2-7
DNA: TGTGCCAGCAGCCATACAGGGATAGTCCACGAGCAGTACTTC
CDR3: CASSHTGIVHEQYF

V: TRBV19
length: 17
size: NA
D: NA
J: TRBJ1-5
DNA: TGTGCCAGTAGTATTGACGGCGACTTATATAGCAATCAGCCCCAGCATTTT
CDR3: CASSIDGDLYSNQPQHF

V: TRBV20-1
length: 11
size: NA
D: NA
J: TRBJ2-1
DNA: TGCAGTGCTAGTGCAGGCGATGAGCAGTTCTTC
CDR3: CSASAGDEQFF

V: TRBV27
length: 13
size: NA
D: NA
J: TRBJ2-7
DNA: TGTGCCAGCAGTTTATTCGCTAGCTCCGAGCAGTACTTC
CDR3: CASSLFASSEQYF